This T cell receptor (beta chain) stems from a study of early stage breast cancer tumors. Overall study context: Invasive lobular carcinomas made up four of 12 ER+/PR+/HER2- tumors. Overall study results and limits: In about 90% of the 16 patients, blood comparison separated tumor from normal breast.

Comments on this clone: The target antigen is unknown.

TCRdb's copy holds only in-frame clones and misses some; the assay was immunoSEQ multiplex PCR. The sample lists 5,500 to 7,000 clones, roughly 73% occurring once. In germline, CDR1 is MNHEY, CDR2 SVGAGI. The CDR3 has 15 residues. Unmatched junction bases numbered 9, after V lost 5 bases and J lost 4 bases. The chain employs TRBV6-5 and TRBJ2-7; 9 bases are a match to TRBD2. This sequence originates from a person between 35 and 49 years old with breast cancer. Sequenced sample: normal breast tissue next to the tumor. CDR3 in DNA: TGTGCCAGCAGTCGCGACTATAGCGGGAGATACGAGCAGTACTTC. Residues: CASSRDYSGRYEQYF.